These 14 T cell receptor beta chains were sequenced from one sample in a study of T cells in Graves' hyperthyroidism and ophthalmopathy. Using RNA transcripts as the source, TCR beta CDR3 regions were amplified. During a first-round RT-PCR of the TCR CDR3, the HTBI primer set was used. TCRdb recomputed calls from the multiplex PCR reads with MiXCR, one row per CDR3 protein. The sample has fewer than 450,000 distinct CDR3 sequences, roughly 20% seen once. The sample taken for sequencing was blood. These receptors all come from a young man with Graves' ophthalmopathy.

This clonotype was picked up many times. The V call is TRBV24-1, the J call TRBJ1-1; D is unresolved. V lost 9 bases and J lost 1, with 20 bases in between. Germline V lookup: CDR1 KGHDR, CDR2 SFDVKD. This CDR3 is built from 16 residues. DNA of the CDR3: TGTGCCACCCCGATCCGGAAAGGGCGACCGAACACTGAAGCTTTCTTT. Encoded protein: CATPIRKGRPNTEAFF.

The CDR3 region is CASTREGMNTEAFF. Here the CDR3 DNA reads TGTGCCAGTACAAGAGAGGGAATGAACACTGAAGCTTTCTTT. The genes are TRBV19 and TRBJ1-1; D ambiguous. The V end was cut by 7 bases, the J end by 0 bases, with 12 bases between. CDR1 is LNHDA, CDR2 SQIVND, per germline (reference sequence). The CDR3 spans 14 residues.

This chain uses TRBV6-5 with TRBJ2-2; D might be TRBD1 or TRBD2, each matching 5 bases. V was trimmed by 6 bases and J by 5 bases, leaving 13 bases between them. Germline-derived CDR1 and CDR2 are MNHEY and SVGAGI. CDR3 length: 14 amino acids. This CDR3 reads CASRRDHATGELFF. CDR3 bases: TGTGCCAGCAGAAGGGACCACGCAACCGGGGAGCTGTTTTTT.

The rearrangement joins TRBV19 to TRBJ1-2, with D possibly being TRBD1 (6 bases). In germline, CDR1 is LNHDA, CDR2 SQIVND (reference sequence). Between the trimmed V and J ends, which lost 6 bases and 3 bases, there was a span of 14 bases. This CDR3 region has 14 residues. CDR3 amino acids: CASSQQGPDYGYTF. CDR3 sequence (DNA): TGTGCCAGTAGCCAACAGGGTCCGGACTATGGCTACACCTTC.

This clonotype was counted between two and nine times. The rearrangement links TRBV11-3 to TRBJ1-5; D call uncertain. There are 20 residues in the CDR3. Trimming took off 5 bases at V and 1 base at J, with 27 bases between the two ends. Germline values: CDR1 SGHNT, CDR2 YENEEA. The DNA of the CDR3 is TGTGCCAGCAGCGGTCGTTTGGTTGTTTCGGTTTACGGGAGCAATCAGCCCCAGCATTTT. Protein product: CASSGRLVVSVYGSNQPQHF.

This clonotype was detected only a few times. The V and J genes are TRBV29-1 and TRBJ2-5, with TRBD1 matching over 10 bases. Germline lookup yields CDR1 SQVTM and CDR2 ANQGSEA. The J segment lost 3 bases and the V segment lost 6 bases, leaving 1 base of the junction unmatched. The CDR3 covers 12 residues. CDR3 coding DNA: TGCAGCGTCGGGACAGGGGAAGAGACCCAGTACTTC. Protein: CSVGTGEETQYF. Supplemented by reference TRBV29-1 and TRBJ2-5, the full variable domain reads SAVISQKPSRDICQRGTSLTIQCQVDSQVTMMFWYRQQPGQSLTLIATANQGSEATYESGFVIDKFPISRPNLTFSTLTVSNMSPEDSSIYLCSVGTGEETQYFGPGTRLLVL.

This clonotype was counted a few times. The CDR3 reads CASSPSRAFGNTIYF. DNA for the CDR3: TGTGCCAGCAGCCCTTCGAGGGCGTTTGGAAACACCATATATTTT. V and J are TRBV7-8 and TRBJ1-3; D is unclear. Trimming removed 5 bases at V and 3 bases at J, with 14 bases between. The CDR3 contains 15 residues. Germline V lookup: CDR1 SGHVS, CDR2 FQNEAQ.

CDR3 sequence (DNA): TGTGCCAGCAGCTTGGTTAGTGAGCAGTTCTTC. Its protein is CASSLVSEQFF. This chain connects TRBV5-6 to TRBJ2-1; no definite D call. Germline CDR1 and CDR2: SGHDT and YYEEEE. The germline V and J ends were trimmed by 0 bases and 9 bases, with 4 bases remaining between them. CDR3 size: 11 residues.

This clonotype came up many times. The chain recombines TRBV7-9 with TRBJ1-2; D remains ambiguous. The germline V gene has CDR1 SEHNR and CDR2 FQNEAQ (reference sequence). The CDR3 totals 12 residues. Trimming took off 5 bases at V and 4 bases at J, with 8 bases between the two ends. CDR3 sequence reads: CASSEGLYGYTF. In DNA, the CDR3 is TGTGCCAGCAGCGAGGGCCTCTATGGCTACACCTTC.

The chain links TRBV6-1 to TRBJ1-2; D is ambiguous. This CDR3 is built from 12 residues. Germline V lookup: CDR1 MNHNS, CDR2 SASEGT. The V gene lost 7 bases and the J gene lost 8 bases, with 14 bases spanning the gap. The CDR3 is CASTPGGIGYTF. CDR3 bases: TGTGCCAGCACCCCCGGAGGGATCGGCTACACCTTC.

This clonotype was detected many times. The chain links TRBV7-9 to TRBJ2-1, with unresolved D. The CDR3 loop spans 12 amino acids. Trimming removed 5 bases at V and 5 bases at J, with 7 bases between. Germline CDR1 and CDR2: SEHNR and FQNEAQ (reference sequence). The CDR3, as DNA: TGTGCCAGCAGCACCTTACACAATGAGCAGTTCTTC. The encoded protein is CASSTLHNEQFF.

This chain links TRBV29-1 with TRBJ1-1; no firm D call. Trimming removed 7 bases at V and 4 bases at J, with 16 bases between. The CDR3 spans 13 residues. CDR1 is SQVTM, CDR2 ANQGSEA, per germline. This CDR3 reads CSATLSTSTEAFF. As DNA, the CDR3 is TGCAGCGCTACCCTCTCGACCTCCACTGAAGCTTTCTTT. The full variable domain, completed using reference TRBV29-1 and TRBJ1-1, is SAVISQKPSRDICQRGTSLTIQCQVDSQVTMMFWYRQQPGQSLTLIATANQGSEATYESGFVIDKFPISRPNLTFSTLTVSNMSPEDSSIYLCSATLSTSTEAFFGQGTRLTVV.

As DNA, the CDR3 is TGTGCCAGCAGCGTAGAAGCGGGGGGCTTCACAGATACGCAGTATTTT. It yields the protein CASSVEAGGFTDTQYF. This chain connects TRBV9 to TRBJ2-3; 9 bases are shared with TRBD2. V gave up 0 bases and J gave up 2 bases; unmatched junction bases: 4. The CDR3 runs to 16 residues. Germline-derived CDR1 and CDR2 are SGDLS and YYNGEE. The entire variable domain, with the rest obtained from reference TRBV9 and TRBJ2-3, is as follows: DSGVTQTPKHLITATGQRVTLRCSPRSGDLSVYWYQQSLDQGLQFLIQYYNGEERAKGNILERFSAQQFPDLHSELNLSSLELGDSALYFCASSVEAGGFTDTQYFGPGTRLTVL.

This chain joins TRBV9 and TRBJ2-3; D may be TRBD1 or TRBD2 (5 bases each). The germline V gene encodes CDR1 SGDLS and CDR2 YYNGEE. The CDR3 has 14 residues. V lost 0 bases, J lost 4 bases, and 9 bases lay in between. CDR3 sequence (DNA): TGTGCCAGCAGCGTAGGTGGGGGTGCAGATACGCAGTATTTT. This encodes CASSVGGGADTQYF. The full variable domain, its missing parts supplied by reference TRBV9 and TRBJ2-3, is DSGVTQTPKHLITATGQRVTLRCSPRSGDLSVYWYQQSLDQGLQFLIQYYNGEERAKGNILERFSAQQFPDLHSELNLSSLELGDSALYFCASSVGGGADTQYFGPGTRLTVL.